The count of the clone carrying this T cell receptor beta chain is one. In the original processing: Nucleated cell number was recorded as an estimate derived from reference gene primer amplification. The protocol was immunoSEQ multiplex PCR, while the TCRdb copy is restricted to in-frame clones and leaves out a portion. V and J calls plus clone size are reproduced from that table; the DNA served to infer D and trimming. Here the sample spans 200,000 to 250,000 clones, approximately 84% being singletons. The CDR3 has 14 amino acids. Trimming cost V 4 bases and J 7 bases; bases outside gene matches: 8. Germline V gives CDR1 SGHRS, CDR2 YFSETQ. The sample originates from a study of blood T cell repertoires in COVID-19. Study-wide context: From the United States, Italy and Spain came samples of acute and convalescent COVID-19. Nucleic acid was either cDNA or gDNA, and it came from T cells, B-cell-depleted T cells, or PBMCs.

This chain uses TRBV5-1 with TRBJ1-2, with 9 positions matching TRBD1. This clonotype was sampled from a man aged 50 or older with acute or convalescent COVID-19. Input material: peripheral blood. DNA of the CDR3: TGCGCCAGCAGCGCAACGGGACAGGGTAGTGGCTACACCTTC. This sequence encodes CASSATGQGSGYTF.